This TCR beta chain was captured in a study of blood T cell repertoires in COVID-19 (dated by TCRdb to the early 2020s). About the investigation overall: Samples covering the acute and convalescent phases of COVID-19 were provided by collaborators in the United States, Italy and Spain. The material from the prospective study consisted of cDNA or gDNA derived from T cells, B-cell-depleted T cells, or PBMCs. The dataset comprised deeply sampled blood TCRbeta repertoires from subjects exposed to, actively infected with, or recovered from COVID-19. A freely available public database, intended as a resource for researchers studying the immune response to SARS-CoV-2, is where the repertoires were released. The samples were drawn from the first 160 participants of the ongoing ImmuneRACE study and from some 1,300 subjects provided by 6 global collaborators. Sample metadata almost always included a de-identified subject ID, COVID-19 status, age in years and sex. Where available, HLA class I and class II types were obtained from metadata supplied by the sample provider rather than from assay-based typing. Summary of the overall study and its limitations: The amount of clinical and demographic metadata varied by source and participant and was provided uncurated.

Collaborating institutions collected whole blood in K2EDTA tubes following their own protocols. For TCRbeta analysis, collaborators shipped samples as frozen whole blood, isolated PBMCs, or DNA extracted from either of those sample types. Taken from the germline V gene (reference sequence), the CDR1 and CDR2 loops are LNHDA and SQIVND. The germline ends are 11 bases apart after V is trimmed by 7 bases and J by 2 bases. From cysteine to phenylalanine, the CDR3 is 13 amino acids long. Only the CDR3 part of the read is kept: 39 bases, read in frame from the first base. The immunoSEQ Assay, a bias-controlled multiplex PCR, was used to amplify TCRbeta CDR3 regions from genomic DNA. In the source study's methods: Nucleated cell counts per sample were estimated from amplification of reference gene primers within the assay. To quantify the absolute abundance of each unique TCRbeta CDR3 rearrangement, sequence reads were collapsed and filtered. Productive Simpson clonality was computed per sample as the square root of Simpson's diversity index over productive rearrangements. The immuneACCESS repertoire file appears here via TCRdb, limited to in-frame rearrangements. These files lack a portion of the clones; in checked studies, under half of the deficit traces to unresolved V genes, and the cause of the others is not known. The V and J calls and the clone size are those of that table, but D and trimming were determined from the DNA. Recorded for this sample are 250,000 to 350,000 clones; approximately 90% of them occurred a single time. The ten largest clonotypes hold around 2.1% of the sample.

For this clone: Which antigen it targets is not known. No base-level quality is on record; no much larger clone is a single base apart.

The receptor comes from a man younger than 30 with active or convalescent COVID-19. The sequenced material came from peripheral blood. The rearranged chain carries TRBV19 and TRBJ1-2; TRBD1 is possibly the D segment (5 matching bases). The base sequence is TGTGCCAGTAATTGGGCAGGGAACTATGGCTACACCTTC. Its product reads: CASNWAGNYGYTF.